This T cell receptor beta chain derives from a study of T cell responses to AZD1222 COVID-19 vaccine. The CDR3 covers 14 residues. Germline values: CDR1 LGHNT, CDR2 FRNRAP. The V gene end was trimmed by 8 bases and the J gene end by 1 base; junction bases not matched to a gene: 3. The method was immunoSEQ multiplex PCR; TCRdb's version includes in-frame clones alone and lacks a portion of them. The sample carries approximately 150,000 clones, 88% recorded once. This TCR was sampled from an adult who received the AZD1222 COVID-19 vaccine. The chain couples TRBV12-5 to TRBJ2-2; 8 bases match TRBD2. The specimen was peripheral blood, collected 28 days after the second AZD1222 dose. The CDR3 reads CASFSGGNTGELFF. The CDR3 region has the DNA TGTGCTAGTTTCAGCGGGGGGAACACCGGGGAGCTGTTTTTT.